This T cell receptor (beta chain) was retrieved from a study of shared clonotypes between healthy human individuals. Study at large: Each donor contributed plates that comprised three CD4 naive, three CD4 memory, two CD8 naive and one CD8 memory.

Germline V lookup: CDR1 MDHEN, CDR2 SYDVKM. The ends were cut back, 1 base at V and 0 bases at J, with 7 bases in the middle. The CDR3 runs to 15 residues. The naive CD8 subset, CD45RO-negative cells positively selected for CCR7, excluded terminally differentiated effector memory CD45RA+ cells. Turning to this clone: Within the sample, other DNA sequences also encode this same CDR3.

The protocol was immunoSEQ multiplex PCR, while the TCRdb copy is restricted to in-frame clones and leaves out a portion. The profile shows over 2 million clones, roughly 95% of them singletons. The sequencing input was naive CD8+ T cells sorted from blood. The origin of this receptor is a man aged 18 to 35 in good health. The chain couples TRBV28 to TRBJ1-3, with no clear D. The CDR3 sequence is CASSLSADSGNTIYF. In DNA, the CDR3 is TGTGCCAGCAGTTTATCGGCAGACTCTGGAAACACCATATATTTT. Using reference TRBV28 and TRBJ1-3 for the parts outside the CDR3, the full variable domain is DVKVTQSSRYLVKRTGEKVFLECVQDMDHENMFWYRQDPGLGLRLIYFSYDVKMKEKGDIPEGYSVSREKKERFSLILESASTNQTSMYLCASSLSADSGNTIYFGEGSWLTVV.